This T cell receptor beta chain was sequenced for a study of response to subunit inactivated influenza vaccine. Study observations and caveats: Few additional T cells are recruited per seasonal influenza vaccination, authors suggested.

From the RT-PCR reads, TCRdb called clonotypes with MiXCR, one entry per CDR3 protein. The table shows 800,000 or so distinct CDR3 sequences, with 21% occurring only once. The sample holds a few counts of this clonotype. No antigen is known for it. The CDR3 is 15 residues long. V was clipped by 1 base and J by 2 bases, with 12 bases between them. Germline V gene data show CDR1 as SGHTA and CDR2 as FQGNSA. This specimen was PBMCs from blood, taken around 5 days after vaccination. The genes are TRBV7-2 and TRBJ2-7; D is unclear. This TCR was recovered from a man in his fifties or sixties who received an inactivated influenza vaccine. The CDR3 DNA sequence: TGTGCCAGCAGCTTAGAGGCAGGAATGACCTACGAGCAGTACTTC. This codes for CASSLEAGMTYEQYF.